This section outlines one T cell receptor (beta chain) sequence together with its context. Produced via immunoSEQ multiplex PCR; TCRdb's table is partial and in-frame only. The top ten clones hold more than 1.5% of a sample with about 2.1 million clones, about 94% of them seen once. J lost 7 bases, V lost 3 bases, and 10 bases had no gene match. From germline, CDR1 is SGHAT and CDR2 FQNNGV. The length of the CDR3 is 16 residues. Naive CD8 cells, CD45RO-negative and positively selected for CCR7, excluded terminally differentiated effector memory CD45RA+ cells. The data originate from a study of shared clonotypes between healthy human individuals. As for the study in general: Donors were a couple of women and a few men aged 18 to 49.

The clonotype comes from a man between 18 and 29 years old in good health. Some clones in this sample may be carry-over from other donors' samples. The gene calls are TRBV11-2 and TRBJ2-7; 12 positions agree with TRBD2. Sequencing input: naive CD8+ T cells from PBMCs. The CDR3 reads CASSFRLAGAIEEQYF. CDR3 coding DNA: TGTGCCAGCAGCTTCCGACTAGCGGGAGCTATAGAAGAGCAGTACTTC.